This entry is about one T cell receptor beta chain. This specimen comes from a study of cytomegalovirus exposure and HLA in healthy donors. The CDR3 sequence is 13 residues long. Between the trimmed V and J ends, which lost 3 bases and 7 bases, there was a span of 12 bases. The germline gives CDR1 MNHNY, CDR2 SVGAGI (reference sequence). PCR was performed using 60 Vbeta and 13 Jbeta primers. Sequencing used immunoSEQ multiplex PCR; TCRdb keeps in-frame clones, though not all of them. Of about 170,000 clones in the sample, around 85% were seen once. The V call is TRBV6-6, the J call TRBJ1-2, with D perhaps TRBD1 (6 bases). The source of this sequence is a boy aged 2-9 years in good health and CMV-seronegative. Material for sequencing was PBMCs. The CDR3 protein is CASSYSGDGGYTF. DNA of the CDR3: TGTGCCAGCAGTTATTCAGGGGATGGTGGCTACACCTTC.